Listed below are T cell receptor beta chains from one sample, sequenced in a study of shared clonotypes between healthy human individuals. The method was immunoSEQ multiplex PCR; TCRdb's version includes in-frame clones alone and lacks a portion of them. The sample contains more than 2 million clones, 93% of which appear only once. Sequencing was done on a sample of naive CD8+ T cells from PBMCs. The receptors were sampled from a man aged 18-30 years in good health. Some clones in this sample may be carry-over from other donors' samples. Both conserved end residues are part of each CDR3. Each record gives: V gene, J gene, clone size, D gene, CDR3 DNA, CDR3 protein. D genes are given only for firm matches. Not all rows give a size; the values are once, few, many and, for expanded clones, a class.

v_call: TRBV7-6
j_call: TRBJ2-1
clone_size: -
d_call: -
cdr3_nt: TGTGCCAGCAGCTTAGCTGTGGGCAATGAGCAGTTCTTC
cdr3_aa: CASSLAVGNEQFF

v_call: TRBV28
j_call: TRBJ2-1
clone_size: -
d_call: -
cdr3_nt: TGTGCCAGCAGTCTACTTATAACAGGGATGTCCTACAATGAGCAGTTCTTC
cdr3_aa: CASSLLITGMSYNEQFF

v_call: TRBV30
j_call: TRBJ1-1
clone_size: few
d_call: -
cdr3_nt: TGTGCCTGGAACTTCGGGACATCTGAAGCTTTCTTT
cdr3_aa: CAWNFGTSEAFF

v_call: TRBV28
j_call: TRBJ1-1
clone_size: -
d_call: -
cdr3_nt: TGTGCCAGCAGTTTAGGGGGGGCCCCCACTGAAGCTTTCTTT
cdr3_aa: CASSLGGAPTEAFF

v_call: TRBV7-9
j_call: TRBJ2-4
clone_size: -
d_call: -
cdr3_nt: TGTGCCAGCAGCCCCCCCCTGGGACCTAGTATTCAGTACTTC
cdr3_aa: CASSPPLGPSIQYF

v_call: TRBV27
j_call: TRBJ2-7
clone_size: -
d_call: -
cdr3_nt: TGTGCCAGCAGTTTAGGAAACGAGCAGTACTTC
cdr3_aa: CASSLGNEQYF

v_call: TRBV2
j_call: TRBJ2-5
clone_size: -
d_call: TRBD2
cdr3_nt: TGTGCCAGCAGGCCTAGCGGGGGGCGGTCCGGGGAGACCCAGTACTTC
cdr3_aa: CASRPSGGRSGETQYF

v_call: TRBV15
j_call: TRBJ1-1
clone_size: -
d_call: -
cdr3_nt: TGTGCCACCAGCAGAGGCGAGGCCTGGGGGGAGAACACTGAAGCTTTCTTT
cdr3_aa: CATSRGEAWGENTEAFF

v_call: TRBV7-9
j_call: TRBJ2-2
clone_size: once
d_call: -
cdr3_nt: TGTGCCAGCAGCCCCAGGGAGCGGACCGGGGAGCTGTTTTTT
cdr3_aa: CASSPRERTGELFF

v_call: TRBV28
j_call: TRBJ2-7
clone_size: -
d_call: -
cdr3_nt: TGTGCCAGCAGTTTACAGCCAGGGCCGTCCTACGAGCAGTACTTC
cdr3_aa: CASSLQPGPSYEQYF

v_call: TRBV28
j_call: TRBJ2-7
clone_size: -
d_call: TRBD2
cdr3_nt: TGTGCCAGCCGACTAGCGGGAGCCTACGAGCAGTACTTC
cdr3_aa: CASRLAGAYEQYF

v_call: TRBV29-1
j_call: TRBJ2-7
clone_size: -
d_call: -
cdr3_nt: TGCAGCGTTGAAGGTCAGCCACACGGGGAGCAGTACTTC
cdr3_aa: CSVEGQPHGEQYF

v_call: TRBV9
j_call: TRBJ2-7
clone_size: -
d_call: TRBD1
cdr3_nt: TGTGCCAGCAGCCCGGACAGGGCCTACGAGCAGTACTTC
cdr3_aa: CASSPDRAYEQYF

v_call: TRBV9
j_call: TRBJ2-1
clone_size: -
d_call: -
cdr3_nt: TGTGCCAGCAGCGTAGGGTGGCGGGATCCCTACAATGAGCAGTTCTTC
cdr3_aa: CASSVGWRDPYNEQFF

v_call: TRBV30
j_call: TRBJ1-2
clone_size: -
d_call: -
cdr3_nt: TGTGCCTGGAGATCGCCAGTCGACACCTTC
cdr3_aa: CAWRSPVDTF

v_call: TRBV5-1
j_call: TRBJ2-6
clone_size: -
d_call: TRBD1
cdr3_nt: TGCGCCAGCAGCGACGACAGGGACCCTGGCTCTGGGGCCAACGTCCTGACTTTC
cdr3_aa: CASSDDRDPGSGANVLTF

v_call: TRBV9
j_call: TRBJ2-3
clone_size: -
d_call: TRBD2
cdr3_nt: TGTGCCAGCAGCCAAACCGGGACTAGCCGTGATACGCAGTATTTT
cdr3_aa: CASSQTGTSRDTQYF

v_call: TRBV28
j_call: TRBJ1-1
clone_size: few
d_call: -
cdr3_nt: TGTGCCAGCAGCCTCATGAGCAGGGGCACTGAAGCTTTCTTT
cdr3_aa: CASSLMSRGTEAFF

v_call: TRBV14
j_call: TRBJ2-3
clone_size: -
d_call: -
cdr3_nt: TGTGCCAGCAGCCACCCGCTAAGTGGGCTAGGAGATACGCAGTATTTT
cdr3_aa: CASSHPLSGLGDTQYF

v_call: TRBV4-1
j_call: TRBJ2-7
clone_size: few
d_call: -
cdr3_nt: TGCGCCAGCAGCCAAGCGGGAGCTGGGTACGAGCAGTACTTC
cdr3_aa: CASSQAGAGYEQYF

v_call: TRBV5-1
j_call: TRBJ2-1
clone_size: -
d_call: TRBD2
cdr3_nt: TGCGCCAGCAGCCCCAGACTAGCGGAGTACAATGAGCAGTTCTTC
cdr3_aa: CASSPRLAEYNEQFF

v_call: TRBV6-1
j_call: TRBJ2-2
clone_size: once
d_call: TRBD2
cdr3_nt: TGTGCCAGCAGTGAGGGTTCTAGCGGGAGGACCGGGGAGCTGTTTTTT
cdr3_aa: CASSEGSSGRTGELFF

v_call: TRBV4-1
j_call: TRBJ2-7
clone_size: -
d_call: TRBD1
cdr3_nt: TGCGCCAGCAGCCAAAGTAGGACAGGGCGGTACGAGCAGTACTTC
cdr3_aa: CASSQSRTGRYEQYF

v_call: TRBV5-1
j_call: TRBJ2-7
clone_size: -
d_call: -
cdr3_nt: TGCGCCAGCAGATGGGGTCGAGCGGGTACCTCCTACGAGCAGTACTTC
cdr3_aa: CASRWGRAGTSYEQYF

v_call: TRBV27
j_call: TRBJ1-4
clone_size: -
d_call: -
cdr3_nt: TGTGCCAGCAGTCCCCGGTGGGGGAATGAAAAACTGTTTTTT
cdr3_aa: CASSPRWGNEKLFF

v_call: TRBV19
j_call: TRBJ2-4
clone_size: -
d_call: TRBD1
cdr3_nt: TGTGCCAGTAGTACTCCCCTCACGACAGGGGCTGCGGACATTCAGTACTTC
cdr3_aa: CASSTPLTTGAADIQYF

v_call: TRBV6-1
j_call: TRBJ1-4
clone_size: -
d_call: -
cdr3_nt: TGTGCCAGCAGTGAAGAAGGTCCGGGAACCACAACTAATGAAAAACTGTTTTTT
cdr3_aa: CASSEEGPGTTTNEKLFF

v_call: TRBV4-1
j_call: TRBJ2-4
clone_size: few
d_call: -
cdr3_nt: TGCGCCAGCAGCCAGTACATGCGTGGAAGTTCGGACATTCAGTACTTC
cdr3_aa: CASSQYMRGSSDIQYF

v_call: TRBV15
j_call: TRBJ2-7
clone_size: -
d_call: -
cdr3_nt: TGTGCCACCAGCAGCGAAGAAACACATTACGAGCAGTACTTC
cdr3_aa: CATSSEETHYEQYF

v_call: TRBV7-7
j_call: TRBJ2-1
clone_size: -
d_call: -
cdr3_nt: TGTGCCAGCAGCCCCGAGACTGGTTACAATGAGCAGTTCTTC
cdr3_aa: CASSPETGYNEQFF

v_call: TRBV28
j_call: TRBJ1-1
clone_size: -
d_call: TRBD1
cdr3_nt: TGTGCCAGCAGTTTGAGACAGGGCCTCACTGAAGCTTTCTTT
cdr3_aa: CASSLRQGLTEAFF

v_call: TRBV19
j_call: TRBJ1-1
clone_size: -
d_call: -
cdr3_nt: TGTGCCAGTAGTCCGCGCAGGGTAAGGACTGAAGCTTTCTTT
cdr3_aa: CASSPRRVRTEAFF

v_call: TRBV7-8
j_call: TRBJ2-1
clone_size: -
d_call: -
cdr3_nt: TGTGCCAGCAGCTCGACGCCGACCGGGGATGAGCAGTTCTTC
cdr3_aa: CASSSTPTGDEQFF

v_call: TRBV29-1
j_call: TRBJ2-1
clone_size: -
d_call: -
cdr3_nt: TGCAGCGTTGAACCCGGCGAGCGACCCTATAATGAGCAGTTCTTC
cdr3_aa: CSVEPGERPYNEQFF

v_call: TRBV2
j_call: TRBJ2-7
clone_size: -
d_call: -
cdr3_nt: TGTGCCAGCAGTGAAGCGGGTAAAGAGGGGATTCGGTACGAGCAGTACTTC
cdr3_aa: CASSEAGKEGIRYEQYF

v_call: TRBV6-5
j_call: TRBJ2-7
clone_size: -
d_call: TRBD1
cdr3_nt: TGTGCCAGCAGTAGGACAGGGACGAATGGGGAGCAGTACTTC
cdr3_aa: CASSRTGTNGEQYF

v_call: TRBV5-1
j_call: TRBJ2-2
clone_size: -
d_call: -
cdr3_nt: TGCGCCAGCAGCGAACAACCGGGGACAATGCTACCCGGGGAGCTGTTTTTT
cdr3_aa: CASSEQPGTMLPGELFF

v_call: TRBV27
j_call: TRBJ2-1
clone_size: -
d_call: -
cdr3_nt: TGTGCCAGCAGTTTCGTGGACCCCTCCTACAATGAGCAGTTCTTC
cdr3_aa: CASSFVDPSYNEQFF

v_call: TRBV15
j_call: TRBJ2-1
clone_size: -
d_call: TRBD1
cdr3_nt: TGTGCCACCAGCAGTGGACAGGGCCCAGGATGGGAGCAGTTCTTC
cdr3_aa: CATSSGQGPGWEQFF

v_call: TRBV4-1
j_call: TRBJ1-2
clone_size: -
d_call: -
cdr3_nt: TGCGCCAGCAGCCAAGGGGACGGTTACTATGGCTACACCTTC
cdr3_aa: CASSQGDGYYGYTF

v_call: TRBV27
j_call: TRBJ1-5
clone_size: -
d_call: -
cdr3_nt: TGTGCCAGCAGTTTATGGGGCGCCGGCAATCAGCCCCAGCATTTT
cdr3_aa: CASSLWGAGNQPQHF

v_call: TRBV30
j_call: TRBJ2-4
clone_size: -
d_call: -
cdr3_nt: TGTGCCTGGAGTGTACGCGGCGGGCCCAAAAACATTCAGTACTTC
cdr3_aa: CAWSVRGGPKNIQYF

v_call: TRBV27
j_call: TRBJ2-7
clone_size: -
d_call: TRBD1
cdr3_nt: TGTGCCAGCAGTTTAACAGGGGCTCCTAGGGAGCAGTACTTC
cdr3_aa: CASSLTGAPREQYF

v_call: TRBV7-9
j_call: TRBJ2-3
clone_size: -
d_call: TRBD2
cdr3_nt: TGTGCCAACGTGCCTAGCGGGAGTTATAGGTCGGTGGATACGCAGTATTTT
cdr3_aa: CANVPSGSYRSVDTQYF

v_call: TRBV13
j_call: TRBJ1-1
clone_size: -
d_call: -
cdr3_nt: TGTGCCAGCAGCTACCCGACCGAGAACACTGAAGCTTTCTTT
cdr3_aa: CASSYPTENTEAFF

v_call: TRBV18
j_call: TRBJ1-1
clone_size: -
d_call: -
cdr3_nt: TGTGCCAGCTCACCATATGCAGATACGAACACTGAAGCTTTCTTT
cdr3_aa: CASSPYADTNTEAFF

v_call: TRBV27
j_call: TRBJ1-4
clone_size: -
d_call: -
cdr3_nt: TGTGCCAGCAGTTTATTTTCAACTAATGAAAAACTGTTTTTT
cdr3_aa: CASSLFSTNEKLFF

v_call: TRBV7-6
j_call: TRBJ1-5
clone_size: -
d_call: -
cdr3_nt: TGTGCCAGCAGCTCAGGGTTTAATCAGCCCCAGCATTTT
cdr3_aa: CASSSGFNQPQHF

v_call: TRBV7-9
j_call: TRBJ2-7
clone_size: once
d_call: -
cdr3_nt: TGTGCCAGCAGCCGGGCCTACGAGCAGTACTTC
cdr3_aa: CASSRAYEQYF

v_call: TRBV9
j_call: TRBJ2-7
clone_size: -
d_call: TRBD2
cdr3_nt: TGTGCCAGCAGCGCCGGACTAGCGGGACCCTACGAGCAGTACTTC
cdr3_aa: CASSAGLAGPYEQYF

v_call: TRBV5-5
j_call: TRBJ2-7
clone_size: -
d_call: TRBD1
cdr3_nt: TGTGCCAGCAGCTTGGGGACAGGGAAGTACTTC
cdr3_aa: CASSLGTGKYF

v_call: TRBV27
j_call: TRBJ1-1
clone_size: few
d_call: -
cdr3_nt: TGTGCCAGCAGGACCATGAACACTGAAGCTTTCTTT
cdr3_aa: CASRTMNTEAFF